The rows below give T cell receptor beta chains drawn from one sample of a study of cytomegalovirus exposure and HLA in healthy donors. Some clones are missing from TCRdb's copy, which holds only in-frame ones; the method was immunoSEQ multiplex PCR. The sample yields about 170,000 clones, more than 70% seen once. The sequencing input was PBMCs. The receptors originated from a male donor in good health and CMV-seronegative. Both conserved end residues are part of each CDR3.

v_call	cdr3_aa
TRBV5-4	CASSLRRVGETQYF
TRBV29-1	CSAHRVSGEQYF
TRBV28	CASSPHGRAESPYF
TRBV4-1	CASSPASRDRLDRYTF
TRBV6-6	CASSYSGSRNTEAFF
TRBV29-1	CSVRFQANTGELFF
TRBV25-1	CASSEETGTSTDTQYF
TRBV2	CASSETGQGPIDYGYTF
TRBV5-1	CASREGGAEYEQYF
TRBV18	CASSPPGGQRRMNTIYF
TRBV28	CASSNQGAHEKLFF
TRBV4-3	CASSRGVAGGFGEQFF
TRBV15	CATRIDRGATEAFF
TRBV9	CASSATGTGELFF
TRBV7-6	CASSLRQGAVGELFF
TRBV11-3	CASSARDRASGGGEQFF
TRBV28	CASSLLQGNQPQHF
TRBV14	CASSQGRAEQYF
TRBV5-1	CASSLRTDTDTQYF
TRBV30	CAWSGGTGGRKFSYEQYF
TRBV7-9	CASSLSGTVRPYEQYF
TRBV6-5	CASSRPSGVTGELFF
TRBV4-1	CASSQTGTGVAEQYF